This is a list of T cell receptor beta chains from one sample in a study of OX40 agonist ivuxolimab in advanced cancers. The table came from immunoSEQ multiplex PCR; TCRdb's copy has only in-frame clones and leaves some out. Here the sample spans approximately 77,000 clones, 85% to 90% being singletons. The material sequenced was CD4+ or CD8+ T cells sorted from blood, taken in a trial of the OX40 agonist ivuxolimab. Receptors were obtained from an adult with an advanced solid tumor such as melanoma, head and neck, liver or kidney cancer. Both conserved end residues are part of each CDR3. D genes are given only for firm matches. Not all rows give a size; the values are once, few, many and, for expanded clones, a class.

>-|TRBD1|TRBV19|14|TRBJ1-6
CASNPGQGNSPLHF
TGTGCCAGTAACCCGGGACAGGGGAACTCACCCCTCCACTTT
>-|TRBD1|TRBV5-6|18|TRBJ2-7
CASSLYRGLHRDSYEQYF
TGTGCCAGCAGCTTGTACAGGGGGCTACACCGGGACTCCTACGAGCAGTACTTC
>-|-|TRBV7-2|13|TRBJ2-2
CASSIGNTGELFF
TGTGCCAGCAGCATTGGTAACACCGGGGAGCTGTTTTTT
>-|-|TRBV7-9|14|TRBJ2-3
CASSLAYGTDTQYF
TGTGCCAGCAGCTTAGCATACGGCACAGATACGCAGTATTTT
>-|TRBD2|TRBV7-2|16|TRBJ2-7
CASSRSGGQQTYEQYF
TGTGCCAGCAGCCGGAGCGGGGGTCAACAAACCTACGAGCAGTACTTC
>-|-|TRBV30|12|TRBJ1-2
CAWSTGWVGYTF
TGTGCCTGGAGTACAGGGTGGGTAGGCTACACCTTC
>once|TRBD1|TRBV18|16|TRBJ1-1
CASSLQRTGQNTEAFF
TGTGCCAGCTCACTCCAGAGGACAGGGCAGAACACTGAAGCTTTCTTT
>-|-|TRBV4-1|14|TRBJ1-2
CASSQGTFVGGYTF
TGCGCCAGCAGCCAGGGAACTTTCGTAGGTGGCTACACCTTC
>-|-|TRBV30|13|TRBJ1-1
CAWSVGSNTEAFF
TGTGCCTGGAGTGTAGGCTCAAACACTGAAGCTTTCTTT
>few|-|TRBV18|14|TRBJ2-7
CASSPGTAVYEQYF
TGTGCCAGCTCACCAGGCACAGCCGTGTACGAGCAGTACTTC
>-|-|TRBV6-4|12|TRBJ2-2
CASSDGTGELFF
TGTGCCAGCAGTGACGGGACCGGGGAGCTGTTTTTT
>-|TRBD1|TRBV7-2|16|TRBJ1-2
CASSLQVQGGNYGYTF
TGTGCCAGCAGCTTGCAAGTTCAGGGGGGGAACTATGGCTACACCTTC
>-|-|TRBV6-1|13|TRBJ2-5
CASSRRAGETQYF
TGTGCCAGCAGCCGGAGGGCCGGGGAGACCCAGTACTTC
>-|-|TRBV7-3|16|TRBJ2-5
CASSLTPSGVTETQYF
TGTGCCAGCAGCTTAACGCCATCCGGGGTGACGGAGACCCAGTACTTC
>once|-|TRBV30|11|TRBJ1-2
CAWSGGSGYTF
TGTGCCTGGAGTGGGGGGAGCGGCTACACCTTC
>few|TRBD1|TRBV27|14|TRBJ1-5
CASSLGTGDWPQHF
TGTGCCAGCAGTTTGGGGACAGGGGACTGGCCCCAGCATTTT
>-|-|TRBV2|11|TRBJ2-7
CASTPGYEQYF
TGTGCCAGCACGCCCGGTTACGAGCAGTACTTC
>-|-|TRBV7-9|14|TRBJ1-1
CASSPQGSVTEAFF
TGTGCCAGCAGCCCGCAGGGGTCGGTCACTGAAGCTTTCTTT
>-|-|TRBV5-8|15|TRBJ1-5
CASNALTLLNQPQHF
TGTGCCAGCAATGCATTGACACTTCTCAATCAGCCCCAGCATTTT
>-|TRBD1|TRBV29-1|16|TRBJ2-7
CSVEGGPGQASYEQYF
TGCAGCGTTGAAGGGGGACCGGGACAGGCCTCCTACGAGCAGTACTTC
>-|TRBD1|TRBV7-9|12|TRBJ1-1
CARGPQGAEAFF
TGTGCCAGGGGGCCCCAGGGGGCTGAAGCTTTCTTT
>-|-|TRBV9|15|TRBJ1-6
CASSVEDRTNSPLHF
TGTGCCAGCAGCGTAGAGGACCGGACGAATTCACCCCTCCACTTT
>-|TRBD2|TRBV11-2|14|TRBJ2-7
CASSLLAGLYEQYF
TGTGCCAGCAGCTTACTAGCGGGGTTATACGAGCAGTACTTC
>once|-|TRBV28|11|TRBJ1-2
CASRPNYGYTF
TGTGCCAGCAGACCTAACTATGGCTACACCTTC
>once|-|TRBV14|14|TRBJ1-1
CASSQGGGFFEAFF
TGTGCCAGCAGCCAGGGGGGCGGCTTCTTTGAAGCTTTCTTT
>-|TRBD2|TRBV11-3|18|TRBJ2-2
CASSSPPLAGLDTGELFF
TGTGCCAGCAGCTCGCCTCCTCTAGCGGGGTTAGACACCGGGGAGCTGTTTTTT
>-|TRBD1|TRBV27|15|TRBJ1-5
CASSLRTGGTQPQHF
TGTGCCAGCAGTTTAAGAACAGGGGGCACTCAGCCCCAGCATTTT
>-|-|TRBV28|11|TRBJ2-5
CASMGEETQYF
TGTGCCAGCATGGGGGAAGAGACCCAGTACTTC
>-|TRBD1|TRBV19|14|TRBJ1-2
CASSIGDRRYGYTF
TGTGCCAGTAGTATCGGGGACAGACGGTATGGCTACACCTTC
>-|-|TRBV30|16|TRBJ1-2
CAWSSIGGMGLYGYTF
TGTGCCTGGAGTAGTATCGGGGGCATGGGGTTATATGGCTACACCTTC
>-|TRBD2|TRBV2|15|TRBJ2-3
CASYASGASTDTQYF
TGTGCCAGCTATGCTAGCGGGGCTAGCACAGATACGCAGTATTTT
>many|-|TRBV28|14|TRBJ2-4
CASSLSTGLNIQYF
TGTGCCAGCAGTTTAAGTACAGGGCTAAACATTCAGTACTTC
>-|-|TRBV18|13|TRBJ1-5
CASKGSGNQPQHF
TGTGCCAGCAAAGGGAGTGGGAATCAGCCCCAGCATTTT
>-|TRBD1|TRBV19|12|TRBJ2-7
CASSPTGGEQYF
TGTGCCAGTAGTCCTACAGGGGGAGAGCAGTACTTC
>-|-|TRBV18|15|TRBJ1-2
CASSPLPGKNYGYTF
TGTGCCAGCTCACCCCTCCCGGGTAAGAACTATGGCTACACCTTC
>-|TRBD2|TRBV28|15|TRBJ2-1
CASRGGLEEIYEQFF
TGTGCCAGCAGGGGAGGGCTCGAGGAGATCTATGAGCAGTTCTTC
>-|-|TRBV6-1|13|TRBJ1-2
CASSAGTNYGYTF
TGTGCCAGCAGTGCAGGGACTAACTATGGCTACACCTTC
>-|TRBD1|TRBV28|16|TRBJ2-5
CASSLGAGARGETQYF
TGTGCCAGCAGCCTCGGGGCAGGCGCCAGGGGGGAGACCCAGTACTTC
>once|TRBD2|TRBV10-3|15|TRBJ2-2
CAISGGLGDTGELFF
TGTGCCATCAGTGGGGGACTAGGGGACACCGGGGAGCTGTTTTTT
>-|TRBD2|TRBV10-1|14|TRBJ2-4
CASSEGLAGGLKYF
TGCGCCAGCAGTGAAGGACTAGCGGGAGGCCTTAAGTACTTC
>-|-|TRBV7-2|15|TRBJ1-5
CASSPSSTVIQPQHF
TGTGCCAGCAGCCCCAGCTCGACAGTTATTCAGCCCCAGCATTTT
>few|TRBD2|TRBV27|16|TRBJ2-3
CASSFFGLAGGNTQYF
TGTGCCAGCAGTTTTTTCGGACTAGCGGGAGGGAATACGCAGTATTTT
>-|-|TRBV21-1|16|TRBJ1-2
CASSNRDRGANYGYTF
TGTGCCAGCAGCAACCGAGACAGGGGAGCTAACTATGGCTACACCTTC
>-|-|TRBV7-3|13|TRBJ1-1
CASSPKGRAEAFF
TGTGCCAGCAGCCCAAAAGGCAGAGCTGAAGCTTTCTTT